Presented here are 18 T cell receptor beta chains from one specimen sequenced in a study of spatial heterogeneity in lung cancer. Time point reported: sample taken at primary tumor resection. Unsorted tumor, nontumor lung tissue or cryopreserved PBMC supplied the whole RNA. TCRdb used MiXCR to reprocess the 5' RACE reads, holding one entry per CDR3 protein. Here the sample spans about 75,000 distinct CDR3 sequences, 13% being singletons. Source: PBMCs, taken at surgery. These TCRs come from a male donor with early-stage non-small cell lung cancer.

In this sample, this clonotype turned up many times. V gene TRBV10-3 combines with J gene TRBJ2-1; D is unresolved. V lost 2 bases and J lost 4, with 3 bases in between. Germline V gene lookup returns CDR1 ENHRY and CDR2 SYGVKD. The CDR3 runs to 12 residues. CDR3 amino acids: CAISEPYNEQFF. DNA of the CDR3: TGTGCCATCAGTGAGCCTTACAATGAGCAGTTCTTC.

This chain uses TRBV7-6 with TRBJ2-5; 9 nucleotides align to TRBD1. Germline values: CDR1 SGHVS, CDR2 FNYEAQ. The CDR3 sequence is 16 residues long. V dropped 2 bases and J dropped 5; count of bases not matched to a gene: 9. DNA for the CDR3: TGTGCCAGCAGCTTATACGGACAGGGGATCGCGGAGACCCAGTACTTC. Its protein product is CASSLYGQGIAETQYF.

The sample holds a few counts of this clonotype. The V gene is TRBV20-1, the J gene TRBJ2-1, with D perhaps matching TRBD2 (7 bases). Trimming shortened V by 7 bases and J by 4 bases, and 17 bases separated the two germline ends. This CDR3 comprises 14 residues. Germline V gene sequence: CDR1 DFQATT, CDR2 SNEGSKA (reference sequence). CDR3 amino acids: CSGEGQSLYNEQFF. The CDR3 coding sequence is TGCAGTGGGGAGGGACAAAGTCTTTACAATGAGCAGTTCTTC.

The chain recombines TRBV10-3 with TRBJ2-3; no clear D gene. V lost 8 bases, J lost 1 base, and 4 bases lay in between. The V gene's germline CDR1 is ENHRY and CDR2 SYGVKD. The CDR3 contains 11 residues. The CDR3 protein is CAIGRTDTQYF. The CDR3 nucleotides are TGTGCCATCGGACGCACAGATACGCAGTATTTT.

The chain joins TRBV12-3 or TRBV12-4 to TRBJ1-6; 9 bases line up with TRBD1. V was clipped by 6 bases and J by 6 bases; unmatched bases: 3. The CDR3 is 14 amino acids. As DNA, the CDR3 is TGTGCCAGCAGCCCGACAGGGGGTAATTCACCCCTCCACTTT. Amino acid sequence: CASSPTGGNSPLHF.

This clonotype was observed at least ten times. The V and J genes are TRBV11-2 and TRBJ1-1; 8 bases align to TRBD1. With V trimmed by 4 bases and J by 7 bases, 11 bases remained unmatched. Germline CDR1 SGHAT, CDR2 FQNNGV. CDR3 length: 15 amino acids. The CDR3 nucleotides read TGTGCCAGCAGCTCCTACGACAGGGGAGTTAATGAAGCTTTCTTT. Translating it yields CASSSYDRGVNEAFF.

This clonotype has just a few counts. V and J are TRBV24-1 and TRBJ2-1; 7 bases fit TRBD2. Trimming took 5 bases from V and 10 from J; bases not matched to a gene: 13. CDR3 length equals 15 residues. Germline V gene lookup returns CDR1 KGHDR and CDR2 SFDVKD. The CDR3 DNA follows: TGTGCCACCAGTGCCGCGAGCGGGGCCACGGGGGAGCAGTTCTTC. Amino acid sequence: CATSAASGATGEQFF.

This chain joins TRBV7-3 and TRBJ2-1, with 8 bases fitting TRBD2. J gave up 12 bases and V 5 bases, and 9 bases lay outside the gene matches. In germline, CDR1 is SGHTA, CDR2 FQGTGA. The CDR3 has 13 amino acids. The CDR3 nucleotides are TGTGCCAGCAGCCCTCCGGGGGGGCAGGTGCAGTTCTTC. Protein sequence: CASSPPGGQVQFF.

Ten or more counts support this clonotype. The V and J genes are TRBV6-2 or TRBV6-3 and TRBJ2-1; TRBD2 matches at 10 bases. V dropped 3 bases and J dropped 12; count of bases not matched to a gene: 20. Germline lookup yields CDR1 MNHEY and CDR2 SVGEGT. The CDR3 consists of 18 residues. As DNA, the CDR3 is TGTGCCAGCAGTTATATCGCCAGTCTAAGCGGGAGGGCCGGCGGGCAGTTCTTC. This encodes CASSYIASLSGRAGGQFF.

The CDR3 DNA sequence: TGTGCCAGCAGCCAAGATGCGGAGACCAATCAGCCCCAGCATTTT. Protein: CASSQDAETNQPQHF. This chain links TRBV3-1 with TRBJ1-5; D remains ambiguous. This CDR3 is 15 amino acids long. Germline V gene sequence: CDR1 LGHDT, CDR2 YNNKEL (reference sequence). The ends were cut back, 0 bases at V and 3 bases at J, with 9 bases in the middle.

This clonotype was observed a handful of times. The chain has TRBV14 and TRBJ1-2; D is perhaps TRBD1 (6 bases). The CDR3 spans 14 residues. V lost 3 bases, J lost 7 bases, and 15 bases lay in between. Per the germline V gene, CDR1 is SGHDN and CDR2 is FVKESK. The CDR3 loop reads CASSQIRGTAGYTF. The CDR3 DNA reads TGTGCCAGCAGCCAGATCAGGGGAACGGCTGGCTACACCTTC.

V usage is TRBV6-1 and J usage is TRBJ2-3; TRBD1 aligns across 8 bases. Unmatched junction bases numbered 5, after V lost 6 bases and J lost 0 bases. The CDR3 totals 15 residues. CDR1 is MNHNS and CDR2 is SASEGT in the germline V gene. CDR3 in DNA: TGTGCCAGCAGGAGGACAGGGTCTAGCACAGATACGCAGTATTTT. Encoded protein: CASRRTGSSTDTQYF.

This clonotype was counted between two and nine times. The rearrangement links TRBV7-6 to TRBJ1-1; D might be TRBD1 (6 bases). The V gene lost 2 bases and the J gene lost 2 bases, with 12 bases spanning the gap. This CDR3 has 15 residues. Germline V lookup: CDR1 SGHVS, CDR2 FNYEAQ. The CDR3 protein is CASSLSAGANTEAFF. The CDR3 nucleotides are TGTGCCAGCAGCTTATCGGCAGGGGCCAACACTGAAGCTTTCTTT.

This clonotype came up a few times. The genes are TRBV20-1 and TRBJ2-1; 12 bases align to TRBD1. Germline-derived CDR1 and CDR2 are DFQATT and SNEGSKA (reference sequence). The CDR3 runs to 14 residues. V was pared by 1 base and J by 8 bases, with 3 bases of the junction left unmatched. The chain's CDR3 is CSARAGTGGDEQFF. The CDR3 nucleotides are TGCAGTGCTAGAGCCGGGACAGGGGGCGATGAGCAGTTCTTC.

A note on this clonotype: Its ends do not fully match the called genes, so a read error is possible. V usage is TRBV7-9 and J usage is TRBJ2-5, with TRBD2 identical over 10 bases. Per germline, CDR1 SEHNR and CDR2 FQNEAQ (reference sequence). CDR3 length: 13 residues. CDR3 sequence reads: CASRSSGRETRYF. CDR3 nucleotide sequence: TGTGCCAGCAGATCTAGCGGGAGAGAGACCCGGTACTTC.

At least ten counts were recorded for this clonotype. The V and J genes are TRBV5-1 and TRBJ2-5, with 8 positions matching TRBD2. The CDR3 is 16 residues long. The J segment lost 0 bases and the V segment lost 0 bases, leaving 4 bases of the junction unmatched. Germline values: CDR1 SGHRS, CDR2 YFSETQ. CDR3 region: CASSLGASGYQETQYF. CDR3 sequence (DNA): TGCGCCAGCAGCTTGGGGGCTAGCGGGTACCAAGAGACCCAGTACTTC.

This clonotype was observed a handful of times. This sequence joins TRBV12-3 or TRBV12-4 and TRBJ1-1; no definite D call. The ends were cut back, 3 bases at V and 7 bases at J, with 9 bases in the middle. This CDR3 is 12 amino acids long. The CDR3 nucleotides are TGTGCCAGCAGTTTGTCACCTTTTGAAGCTTTCTTT. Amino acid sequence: CASSLSPFEAFF.

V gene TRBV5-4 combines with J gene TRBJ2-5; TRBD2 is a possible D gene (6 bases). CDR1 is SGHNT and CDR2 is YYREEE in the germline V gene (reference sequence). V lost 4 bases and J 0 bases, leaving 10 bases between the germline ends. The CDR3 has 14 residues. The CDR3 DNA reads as TGTGCCAGCAGCGGGGGACTGTACCAAGAGACCCAGTACTTC. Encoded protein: CASSGGLYQETQYF.